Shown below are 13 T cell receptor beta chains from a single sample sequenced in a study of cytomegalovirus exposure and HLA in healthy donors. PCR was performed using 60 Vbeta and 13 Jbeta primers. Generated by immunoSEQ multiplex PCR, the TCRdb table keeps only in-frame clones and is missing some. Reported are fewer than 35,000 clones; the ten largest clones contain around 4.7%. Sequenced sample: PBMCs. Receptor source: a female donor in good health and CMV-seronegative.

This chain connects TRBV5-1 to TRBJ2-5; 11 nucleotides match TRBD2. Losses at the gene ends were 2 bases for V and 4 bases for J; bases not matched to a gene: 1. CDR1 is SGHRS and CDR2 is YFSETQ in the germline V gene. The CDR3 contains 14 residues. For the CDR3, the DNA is TGCGCCAGCAGCTTAGGACTAGCGGGAGAGACCCAGTACTTC. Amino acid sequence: CASSLGLAGETQYF.

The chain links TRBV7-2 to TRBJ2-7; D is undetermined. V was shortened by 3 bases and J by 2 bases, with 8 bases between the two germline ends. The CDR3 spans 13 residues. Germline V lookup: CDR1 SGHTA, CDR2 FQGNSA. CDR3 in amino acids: CASSLAVAYEQYF. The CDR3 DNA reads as TGTGCCAGCAGCTTGGCGGTGGCCTACGAGCAGTACTTC.

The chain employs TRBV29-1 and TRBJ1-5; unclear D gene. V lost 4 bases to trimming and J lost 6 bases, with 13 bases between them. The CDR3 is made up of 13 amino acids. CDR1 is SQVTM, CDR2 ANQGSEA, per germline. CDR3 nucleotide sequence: TGCAGCGTTGGGGAGGGAGGTTCTCAGCCCCAGCATTTT. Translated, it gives CSVGEGGSQPQHF. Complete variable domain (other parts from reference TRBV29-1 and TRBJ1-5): SAVISQKPSRDICQRGTSLTIQCQVDSQVTMMFWYRQQPGQSLTLIATANQGSEATYESGFVIDKFPISRPNLTFSTLTVSNMSPEDSSIYLCSVGEGGSQPQHFGDGTRLSIL.

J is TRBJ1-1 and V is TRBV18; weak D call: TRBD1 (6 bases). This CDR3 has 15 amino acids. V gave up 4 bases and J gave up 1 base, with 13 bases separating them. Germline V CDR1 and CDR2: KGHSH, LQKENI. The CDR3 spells CASSRTDRKNTEAFF. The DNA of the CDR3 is TGTGCCAGCTCACGAACGGACAGAAAGAACACTGAAGCTTTCTTT.

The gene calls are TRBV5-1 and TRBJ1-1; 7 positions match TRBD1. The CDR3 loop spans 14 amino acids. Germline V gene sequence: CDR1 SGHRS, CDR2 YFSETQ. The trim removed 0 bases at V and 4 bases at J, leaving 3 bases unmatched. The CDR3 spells CASSLGQGVTEAFF. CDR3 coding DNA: TGCGCCAGCAGCTTGGGACAGGGTGTCACTGAAGCTTTCTTT.

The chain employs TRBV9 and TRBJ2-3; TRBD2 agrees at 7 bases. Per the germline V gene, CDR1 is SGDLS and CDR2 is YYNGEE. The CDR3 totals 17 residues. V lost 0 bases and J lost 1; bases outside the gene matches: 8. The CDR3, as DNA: TGTGCCAGCAGCGTAGCTACGACGGCGGGGGGCACAGATACGCAGTATTTT. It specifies CASSVATTAGGTDTQYF. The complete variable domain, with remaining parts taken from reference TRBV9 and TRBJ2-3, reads DSGVTQTPKHLITATGQRVTLRCSPRSGDLSVYWYQQSLDQGLQFLIQYYNGEERAKGNILERFSAQQFPDLHSELNLSSLELGDSALYFCASSVATTAGGTDTQYFGPGTRLTVL.

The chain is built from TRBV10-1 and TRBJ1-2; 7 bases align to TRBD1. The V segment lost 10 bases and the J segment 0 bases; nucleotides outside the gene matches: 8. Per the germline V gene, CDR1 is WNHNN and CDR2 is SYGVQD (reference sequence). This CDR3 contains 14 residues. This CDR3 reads CATAPTGTNYGYTF. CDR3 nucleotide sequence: TGCGCCACCGCGCCGACAGGGACTAACTATGGCTACACCTTC.

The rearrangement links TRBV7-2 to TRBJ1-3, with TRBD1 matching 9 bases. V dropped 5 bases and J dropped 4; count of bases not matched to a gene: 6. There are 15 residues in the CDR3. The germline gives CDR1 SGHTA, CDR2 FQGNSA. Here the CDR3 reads CASSAQGAPGNTIYF. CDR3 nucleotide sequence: TGTGCCAGCAGCGCACAGGGGGCGCCGGGAAACACCATATATTTT.

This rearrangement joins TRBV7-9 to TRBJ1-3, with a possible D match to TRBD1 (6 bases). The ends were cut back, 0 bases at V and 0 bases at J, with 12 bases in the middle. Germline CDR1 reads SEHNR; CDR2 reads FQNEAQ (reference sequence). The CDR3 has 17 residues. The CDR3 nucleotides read TGTGCCAGCAGCTTAGCACGACAGGCTCGCTCTGGAAACACCATATATTTT. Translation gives CASSLARQARSGNTIYF.

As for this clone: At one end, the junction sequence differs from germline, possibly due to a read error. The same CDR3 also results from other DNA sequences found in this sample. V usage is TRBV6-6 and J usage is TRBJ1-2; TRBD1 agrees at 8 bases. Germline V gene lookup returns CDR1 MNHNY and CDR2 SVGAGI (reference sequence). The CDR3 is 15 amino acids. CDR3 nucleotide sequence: TGCGCCAGCAGACCGGCAGGGGGCGTAGACTATGGCTACACCTTC. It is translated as CASRPAGGVDYGYTF.

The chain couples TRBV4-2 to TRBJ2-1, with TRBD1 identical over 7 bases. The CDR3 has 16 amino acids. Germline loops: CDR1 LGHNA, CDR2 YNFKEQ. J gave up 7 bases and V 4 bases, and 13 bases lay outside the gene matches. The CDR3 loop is CASSRKGQGDVNEQFF. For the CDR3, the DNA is TGTGCCAGCAGCCGCAAAGGGCAGGGGGATGTAAATGAGCAGTTCTTC.

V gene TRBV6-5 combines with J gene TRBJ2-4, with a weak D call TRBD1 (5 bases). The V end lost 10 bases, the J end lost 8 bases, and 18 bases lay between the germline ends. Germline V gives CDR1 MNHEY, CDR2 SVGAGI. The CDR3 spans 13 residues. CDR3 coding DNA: TGTGCCACCTTCCGCAGGGTCGATGACATTCAGTACTTC. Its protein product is CATFRRVDDIQYF.

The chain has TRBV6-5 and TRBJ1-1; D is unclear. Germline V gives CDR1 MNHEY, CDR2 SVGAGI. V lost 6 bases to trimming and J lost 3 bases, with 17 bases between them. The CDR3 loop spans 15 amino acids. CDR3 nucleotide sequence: TGTGCCAGCAGACCCCTCGGCCAGGAATACACTGAAGCTTTCTTT. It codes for CASRPLGQEYTEAFF.